This T cell receptor beta chain is drawn from a study of T-cell reconstitution after alpha-beta-depleted transplantation in children. This clonotype was seen a few times. Its matching antigen is unknown. Study findings and constraints: Surviving thymic progenitors and recipient T cells were the source of high TCRbeta diversity at day 60 in some patients. At the one-year point after transplant, T-cell counts and TCRbeta diversity were found to come mostly from T cells that had been newly produced. Reportedly, roughly two months post-transplant, alpha-beta T cells arose from several hundred expanded graft clones.

Germline CDR1 and CDR2: SEHNR and FQNEAQ (reference sequence). V was cut by 2 bases and J by 6 bases, with 7 bases left in between. The CDR3 runs 12 residues. Preparation of the TCRbeta library involved a method that used unique molecular identifiers. Each CDR3 protein is one row after TCRdb ran MiXCR on the PCR reads. The sample has 750,000 to 950,000 distinct CDR3 sequences, roughly 15% seen once. The receptor comes from a male patient younger than 18 who had a stem cell transplant for acute lymphoblastic leukemia, so the T cells may come from the graft donor. The chain has TRBV7-9 and TRBJ1-2; D not certain. The specimen was PBMCs, mostly from graft donor cells, collected 360 days after TCRalphabeta/CD19-depleted stem cell transplant. CDR3 loop: CASSLWGNGYTF. CDR3 coding DNA: TGTGCCAGCAGCTTATGGGGAAATGGCTACACCTTC. Drawing the rest from reference TRBV7-9 and TRBJ1-2, the complete variable domain is DTGVSQNPRHKITKRGQNVTFRCDPISEHNRLYWYRQTLGQGPEFLTYFQNEAQLEKSRLLSDRFSAERPKGSFSTLEIQRTEQGDSAMYLCASSLWGNGYTFGSGTRLTVV.